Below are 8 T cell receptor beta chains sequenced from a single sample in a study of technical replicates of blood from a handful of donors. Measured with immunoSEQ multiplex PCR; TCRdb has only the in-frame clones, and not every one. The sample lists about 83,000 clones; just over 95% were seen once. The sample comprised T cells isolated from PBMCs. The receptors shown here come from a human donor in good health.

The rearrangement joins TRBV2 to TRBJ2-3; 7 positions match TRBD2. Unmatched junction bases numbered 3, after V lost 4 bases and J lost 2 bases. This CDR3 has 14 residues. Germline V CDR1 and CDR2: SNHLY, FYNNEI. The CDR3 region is CASSVRGVTDTQYF. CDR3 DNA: TGTGCCAGCAGTGTTCGGGGGGTCACAGATACGCAGTATTTT. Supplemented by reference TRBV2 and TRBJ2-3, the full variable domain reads EPEVTQTPSHQVTQMGQEVILRCVPISNHLYFYWYRQILGQKVEFLVSFYNNEISEKSEIFDDQFSVERPDGSNFTLKIRSTKLEDSAMYFCASSVRGVTDTQYFGPGTRLTVL.

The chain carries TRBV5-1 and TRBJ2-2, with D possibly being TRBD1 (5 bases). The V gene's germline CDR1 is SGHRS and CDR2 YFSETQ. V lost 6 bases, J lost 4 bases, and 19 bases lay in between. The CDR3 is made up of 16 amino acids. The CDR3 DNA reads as TGCGCCAGCAACCAGCATAGGGGAATCGCCACCGGGGAGCTGTTTTTT. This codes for CASNQHRGIATGELFF.

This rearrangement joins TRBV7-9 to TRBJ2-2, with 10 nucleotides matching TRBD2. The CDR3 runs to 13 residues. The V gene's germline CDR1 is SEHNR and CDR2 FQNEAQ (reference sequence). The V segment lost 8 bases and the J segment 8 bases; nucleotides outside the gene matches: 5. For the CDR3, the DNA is TGTGCCAGCTTGAAACTAGCGGGAGGGGAGCTGTTTTTT. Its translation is CASLKLAGGELFF.

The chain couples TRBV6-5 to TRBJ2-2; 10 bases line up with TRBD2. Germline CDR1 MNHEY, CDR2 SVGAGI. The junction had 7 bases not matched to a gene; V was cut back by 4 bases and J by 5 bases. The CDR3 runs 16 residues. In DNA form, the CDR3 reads TGTGCCAGCAGTTTCTACGGACTAGCGGTAACCGGGGAGCTGTTTTTT. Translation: CASSFYGLAVTGELFF.

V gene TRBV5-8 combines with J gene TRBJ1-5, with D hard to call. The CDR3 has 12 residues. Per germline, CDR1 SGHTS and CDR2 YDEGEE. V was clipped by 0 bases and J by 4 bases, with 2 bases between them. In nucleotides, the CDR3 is TGTGCCAGCAGCTTGGCGAATCAGCCCCAGCATTTT. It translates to CASSLANQPQHF.

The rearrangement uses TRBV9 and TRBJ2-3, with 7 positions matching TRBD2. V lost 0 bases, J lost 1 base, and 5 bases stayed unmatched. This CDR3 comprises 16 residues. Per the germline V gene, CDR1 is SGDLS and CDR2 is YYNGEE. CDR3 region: CASSVAAGAGTDTQYF. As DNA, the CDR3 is TGTGCCAGCAGCGTAGCGGCGGGAGCAGGCACAGATACGCAGTATTTT.

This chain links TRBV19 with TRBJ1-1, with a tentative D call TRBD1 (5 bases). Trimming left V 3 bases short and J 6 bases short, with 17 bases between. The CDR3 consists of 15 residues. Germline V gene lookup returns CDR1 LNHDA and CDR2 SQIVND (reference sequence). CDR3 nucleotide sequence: TGTGCCAGTAGTATCTCCTCCAGGGTCGAAGCTGAAGCTTTCTTT. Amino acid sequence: CASSISSRVEAEAFF. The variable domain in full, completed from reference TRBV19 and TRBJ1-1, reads DGGITQSPKYLFRKEGQNVTLSCEQNLNHDAMYWYRQDPGQGLRLIYYSQIVNDFQKGDIAEGYSVSREKKESFPLTVTSAQKNPTAFYLCASSISSRVEAEAFFGQGTRLTVV.

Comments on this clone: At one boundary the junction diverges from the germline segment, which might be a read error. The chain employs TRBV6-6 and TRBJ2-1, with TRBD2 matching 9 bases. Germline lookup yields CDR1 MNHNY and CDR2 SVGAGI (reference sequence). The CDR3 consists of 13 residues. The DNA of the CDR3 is TGTGCCAGCAGTTACTCTGGGCTAGCGGGGAAGGTCTTC. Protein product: CASSYSGLAGKVF.